These 27 T cell receptor beta chains were sequenced from one sample in a study of blood T cell repertoires in COVID-19. This table comes from immunoSEQ multiplex PCR, and its TCRdb copy is limited to in-frame clones, with some not included. Of approximately 250,000 clones in the sample, approximately 85% were seen once. The sequenced sample was PBMCs or T cells enriched from blood (not recorded which). The receptors here all came from a woman in her forties or fifties with acute COVID-19.

J is TRBJ2-3 and V is TRBV3-1 (or the pseudogene TRBV3-2); a possible D gene is TRBD1 (5 bases). This CDR3 is 16 amino acids long. V dropped 5 bases and J dropped 1 base, with 16 bases sitting between them. CDR1 LGHDT and CDR2 YNNKEL come from the germline V gene (reference sequence). CDR3 region: CASSSIMTAGTDTQYF. The CDR3, as DNA: TGTGCCAGCAGCTCTATTATGACAGCAGGCACAGATACGCAGTATTTT.

This clone has more than one count but fewer than ten. V and J are TRBV7-2 and TRBJ1-6; 8 positions match TRBD1. The CDR3 length is 13 residues. V trimming: 6 bases; J trimming: 9 bases; junction bases outside the gene matches: 4. CDR1 and CDR2 (germline): SGHTA, FQGNSA. CDR3 coding DNA: TGTGCCAGCAGGTCTACAGGGGGTTCACCCCTCCACTTT. Translating gives CASRSTGGSPLHF.

This chain connects TRBV7-2 to TRBJ1-3, with no clear D. V lost 3 bases, J lost 0 bases, and 6 bases lay in between. Germline loops: CDR1 SGHTA, CDR2 FQGNSA. This CDR3 region has 14 residues. The chain's CDR3 is CASSLRDSGNTIYF. The CDR3 region has the DNA TGTGCCAGCAGCTTGAGAGACTCTGGAAACACCATATATTTT.

This chain's CDR3 is CASSFRQGTEAFF. DNA for the CDR3: TGTGCCAGCAGCTTCCGACAGGGCACTGAAGCTTTCTTT. This rearrangement joins TRBV7-9 to TRBJ1-1, with 7 bases fitting TRBD1. CDR1 is SEHNR and CDR2 is FQNEAQ in the germline V gene (reference sequence). The CDR3 consists of 13 residues. Trimming cost V 3 bases and J 4 bases; bases outside gene matches: 2. Together with reference TRBV7-9 and TRBJ1-1, the CDR3 gives the full variable domain: DTGVSQNPRHKITKRGQNVTFRCDPISEHNRLYWYRQTLGQGPEFLTYFQNEAQLEKSRLLSDRFSAERPKGSFSTLEIQRTEQGDSAMYLCASSFRQGTEAFFGQGTRLTVV.

This clone was recorded a few times. The chain couples TRBV19 to TRBJ2-2; 9 bases agree with TRBD2. The CDR3 consists of 16 residues. Germline-derived CDR1 and CDR2 are LNHDA and SQIVND (reference sequence). J lost 5 bases, V lost 10 bases, and 14 bases had no gene match. This CDR3 reads CATHRVAGAGTGELFF. The DNA of the CDR3 is TGTGCCACACACCGAGTAGCGGGGGCGGGGACCGGGGAGCTGTTTTTT.

This clone was observed a handful of times. The germline gene is not matched at one end of the junction; a read error may be the cause. The chain links TRBV7-9 to TRBJ2-1; 8 positions agree with TRBD1. There are 15 residues in the CDR3. In germline, CDR1 is SEHNR, CDR2 FQNEAQ (reference sequence). The CDR3, as DNA: TGTGCCAGCAGTTTAGGACAGGGTCTTCTCAATGAGCAGTTCTTC. Translation: CASSLGQGLLNEQFF.

The chain has TRBV18 and TRBJ1-2; 9 bases map to TRBD1. Germline V gives CDR1 KGHSH, CDR2 LQKENI. There are 12 residues in the CDR3. V was clipped by 3 bases and J by 11 bases; unmatched bases: 4. CDR3 residues: CASSPGQGGYTF. CDR3 in DNA: TGTGCCAGCTCACCGGGACAGGGCGGATACACCTTC.

The chain links TRBV30 to TRBJ1-3, with D unclear. Germline-derived CDR1 and CDR2 are GTSNPN and SVGIG (reference sequence). This CDR3 contains 14 residues. V was trimmed by 8 bases and J by 4 bases, leaving 18 bases between them. CDR3 region: CALEEGLRGNTIYF. The DNA of the CDR3 is TGTGCCCTGGAGGAGGGTCTGAGGGGAAACACCATATATTTT.

The chain links TRBV6-5 to TRBJ2-7; maybe TRBD1 (5 bases). Trimming took 3 bases from V and 0 from J, leaving 15 bases between them. Germline CDR1 MNHEY, CDR2 SVGAGI. CDR3 length: 16 residues. Here the CDR3 reads CASSYNPRGGSYEQYF. DNA for the CDR3: TGTGCCAGCAGTTATAACCCAAGGGGTGGCTCCTACGAGCAGTACTTC.

This rearrangement joins TRBV6-6 to TRBJ1-1; 8 nucleotides agree with TRBD1. Looked up from germline, CDR1 is MNHNY and CDR2 is SVGAGI (reference sequence). CDR3 size: 16 residues. With V trimmed by 2 bases and J by 4 bases, 9 bases remained unmatched. The CDR3 loop is CASSYGGRGRPTEAFF. DNA of the CDR3: TGTGCCAGCAGTTACGGCGGCAGGGGGCGGCCCACTGAAGCTTTCTTT.

V usage is TRBV19 and J usage is TRBJ1-2, with unresolved D. The CDR3 consists of 14 residues. Trimming pared 5 bases from V and 5 bases from J, leaving 15 bases between. The V gene's germline CDR1 is LNHDA and CDR2 SQIVND (reference sequence). The CDR3 DNA reads TGTGCCAGTAGTTCCGTCCCCGGGAGATATGGCTACACCTTC. Translation: CASSSVPGRYGYTF.

As for this clone: The same CDR3 arises from other DNA sequences in this sample as well. V is TRBV28 and J is TRBJ1-5; TRBD1 agrees at 8 bases. The CDR3 contains 14 residues. V shed 4 bases and J 4 bases; nucleotides not matched to a gene: 3. Germline V gene sequence: CDR1 MDHEN, CDR2 SYDVKM. CDR3 coding DNA: TGTGCCAGCAGTTCTACAGGGGGGAATCAGCCCCAGCATTTT. This sequence encodes CASSSTGGNQPQHF.

The CDR3 loop reads CASSLAQGETQYF. CDR3 coding DNA: TGTGCCAGCAGCTTAGCACAGGGGGAGACCCAGTACTTC. The V and J genes are TRBV7-2 and TRBJ2-5; TRBD1 matches at 7 bases. CDR1 and CDR2 (germline): SGHTA, FQGNSA. Unmatched junction bases numbered 0, after V lost 0 bases and J lost 5 bases. This CDR3 comprises 13 residues.

CDR3 nucleotide sequence: TGTGCCAGCTCATCCCCCGACGCTCAGGACTATGGCTACACCTTC. It translates to CASSSPDAQDYGYTF. J is TRBJ1-2 and V is TRBV18; D is uncertain. There are 15 residues in the CDR3. V was cut by 5 bases and J by 3 bases, with 16 bases left in between. Per the germline V gene, CDR1 is KGHSH and CDR2 is LQKENI.

The CDR3 DNA sequence: TGTGCCAGCAGCTTAGGACAGAAAAATTCACCCCTCCACTTT. It specifies CASSLGQKNSPLHF. The gene calls are TRBV7-9 and TRBJ1-6; maybe TRBD1 (5 bases). Germline lookup yields CDR1 SEHNR and CDR2 FQNEAQ (reference sequence). Trimming removed 1 base at V and 7 bases at J, with 8 bases between. This CDR3 has 14 amino acids.

The CDR3 DNA reads TGTGCCAGCAGCCCATGGACAGGGGACAATGAGCAGTTCTTC. This sequence encodes CASSPWTGDNEQFF. The chain carries TRBV14 and TRBJ2-1, with 9 bases aligning to TRBD1. The trim removed 4 bases at V and 5 bases at J, leaving 3 bases unmatched. The CDR3 runs to 14 residues. Per germline, CDR1 SGHDN and CDR2 FVKESK. The variable domain in full, completed from reference TRBV14 and TRBJ2-1, reads EAGVTQFPSHSVIEKGQTVTLRCDPISGHDNLYWYRRVMGKEIKFLLHFVKESKQDESGMPNNRFLAERTGGTYSTLKVQPAELEDSGVYFCASSPWTGDNEQFFGPGTRLTVL.

This sequence joins TRBV7-6 and TRBJ1-1; a possible D gene is TRBD1 (6 bases). V gave up 5 bases and J gave up 4 bases, with 11 bases separating them. The CDR3 loop spans 13 amino acids. The V gene's germline CDR1 is SGHVS and CDR2 FNYEAQ. The CDR3 loop reads CASSATGTTEAFF. CDR3 bases: TGTGCCAGCAGCGCTACAGGGACCACTGAAGCTTTCTTT.

The chain joins TRBV10-3 to TRBJ1-2, with 7 nucleotides matching TRBD1. Germline V gene sequence: CDR1 ENHRY, CDR2 SYGVKD. CDR3 length: 12 residues. V gave up 6 bases and J gave up 2 bases; unmatched junction bases: 0. CDR3 nucleotides: TGTGCCATCAGGACAGGGAACTATGGCTACACCTTC. Protein: CAIRTGNYGYTF.

The V gene is TRBV5-1, the J gene TRBJ1-1; D unclear. The CDR3 sequence is 12 residues long. Germline V CDR1 and CDR2: SGHRS, YFSETQ. V was shortened by 4 bases and J by 3 bases, with 7 bases between the two germline ends. CDR3 nucleotides: TGCGCCAGCAGCGGCTCCGACACTGAAGCTTTCTTT. It is translated as CASSGSDTEAFF.

This clone has just a few counts. This chain joins TRBV19 and TRBJ1-2; TRBD1 agrees at 9 bases. V was pared by 2 bases and J by 4 bases, with 5 bases of the junction left unmatched. The CDR3 has 15 residues. Per the germline V gene, CDR1 is LNHDA and CDR2 is SQIVND (reference sequence). This CDR3 is CASSITGTGRYGYTF. CDR3 sequence (DNA): TGTGCCAGTAGTATAACCGGGACAGGGCGCTATGGCTACACCTTC.

The chain has TRBV2 and TRBJ2-3; D remains ambiguous. V was pared by 10 bases and J by 0 bases, with 5 bases between. This CDR3 has 11 residues. In germline, CDR1 is SNHLY, CDR2 FYNNEI. CDR3 DNA sequence: TGTGCCACCGGGAGCACAGATACGCAGTATTTT. This sequence encodes CATGSTDTQYF. The whole variable domain, remainder taken from reference TRBV2 and TRBJ2-3, is EPEVTQTPSHQVTQMGQEVILRCVPISNHLYFYWYRQILGQKVEFLVSFYNNEISEKSEIFDDQFSVERPDGSNFTLKIRSTKLEDSAMYFCATGSTDTQYFGPGTRLTVL.

In this sample, this clone turned up once. This chain connects TRBV30 to TRBJ2-7; a weak D match, TRBD1 (7 bases). The CDR3 is 12 amino acids. The germline CDR1 and CDR2 sequences are GTSNPN and SVGIG (reference sequence). Trimming removed 4 bases from V and 7 bases from J, with 14 bases in between. The CDR3 DNA reads TGTGCCTGGAAGCAGGGGGAGGATGAGCAGTACTTC. Protein: CAWKQGEDEQYF.

The chain couples TRBV5-6 to TRBJ1-4; 10 bases map to TRBD1. In germline, CDR1 is SGHDT, CDR2 YYEEEE. Trimming removed 0 bases from V and 6 bases from J; junction bases left unmatched: 11. The CDR3 runs to 18 residues. CDR3 in DNA: TGTGCCAGCAGCTTGGTCGGGACAGGGGCGACAGATGATGAAAAACTGTTTTTT. This codes for CASSLVGTGATDDEKLFF.

This rearrangement joins TRBV7-9 to TRBJ2-7; 11 bases fit TRBD1. CDR1 SEHNR and CDR2 FQNEAQ come from the germline V gene (reference sequence). V was clipped by 7 bases and J by 4 bases; unmatched bases: 9. The CDR3 consists of 15 residues. In DNA form, the CDR3 reads TGTGCCAGCACCTCGTTCGGGACAGGGGGGTACGAGCAGTACTTC. Translating it yields CASTSFGTGGYEQYF.

This clone was picked up many times. The V and J genes are TRBV10-3 and TRBJ1-2; unclear D gene. V was trimmed by 2 bases and J by 3 bases, leaving 10 bases between them. Germline V gene lookup returns CDR1 ENHRY and CDR2 SYGVKD. The CDR3 consists of 14 residues. This chain's CDR3 is CAISEGAVDYGYTF. For the CDR3, the DNA is TGTGCCATCAGTGAGGGCGCGGTGGACTATGGCTACACCTTC.

The sample holds one count of this clone. V gene TRBV6-5 combines with J gene TRBJ2-1; D may be TRBD2 (7 bases). The germline gives CDR1 MNHEY, CDR2 SVGAGI. The CDR3 extends over 13 amino acids. The ends were cut back, 2 bases at V and 14 bases at J, with 16 bases in the middle. The CDR3 region is CASSYGLGGREFF. CDR3 sequence (DNA): TGTGCCAGCAGTTACGGACTGGGGGGGCGGGAGTTCTTC.

V and J are TRBV9 and TRBJ2-7, with TRBD1 identical over 7 bases. J lost 5 bases, V lost 4 bases, and 6 bases had no gene match. CDR1 and CDR2 (germline): SGDLS, YYNGEE. This CDR3 has 13 residues. As DNA, the CDR3 is TGTGCCAGCAGCAGACAGGGCTGGGACGAGCAGTACTTC. As protein: CASSRQGWDEQYF.